Listed below are T cell receptor beta chains from one sample, sequenced in a study of blood T cell repertoires in COVID-19. Clones were sequenced by immunoSEQ multiplex PCR, and TCRdb holds only the in-frame ones, with some missing. This table holds roughly 210,000 clones, 80% to 90% found once. Sequences were obtained from peripheral blood. Every receptor here comes from a woman older than 75 with COVID-19, enrolled during active disease. Each CDR3 is given with its conserved first and last residue. A D gene is named only where the DNA matches it firmly. Size values are once, few and many counts, or a class for expanded clones, and some rows have none.

V gene	clone size	D gene	J gene	CDR3 DNA	CDR3 protein
TRBV30	-	-	TRBJ1-3	TGTGCCTGGAACGCCGGGGGGGGGCCCGTCTCTGGAAACACCATATATTTT	CAWNAGGGPVSGNTIYF
TRBV24-1	-	-	TRBJ1-2	TGTGCCACCAGTGTGGGCCAGGATGGCTACACCTTC	CATSVGQDGYTF
TRBV25-1	few	TRBD2	TRBJ2-3	TGTGCCAGCGGGACTAGCGGGGTTTCTAGCACAGATACGCAGTATTTT	CASGTSGVSSTDTQYF
TRBV20-1	-	-	TRBJ2-5	TGCAGTGCTAGTTGGGGGGGCCGCGGGACCCAGTACTTC	CSASWGGRGTQYF
TRBV5-4	-	-	TRBJ2-3	TGTGCCAGCAGCTTGGATGGCAGGGACACAGATACGCAGTATTTT	CASSLDGRDTDTQYF
TRBV5-1	few	-	TRBJ1-1	TGCGCCAGCCAAATCCAGGGTATGAACACTGAAGCTTTCTTT	CASQIQGMNTEAFF
TRBV7-2	-	TRBD1	TRBJ1-1	TGTGCCAGCAGCTTAGGGGGACAGAGGAACACTGAAGCTTTCTTT	CASSLGGQRNTEAFF
TRBV14	-	TRBD1	TRBJ1-2	TGTGCCTCCAGAGGGACAGGGCCCTATGGCTACACCTTC	CASRGTGPYGYTF
TRBV5-1	-	TRBD1	TRBJ2-5	TGCGCCAGCAGCTCGGGACAGGGACCGTCGGGTGAGACCCAGTACTTC	CASSSGQGPSGETQYF
TRBV18	few	-	TRBJ1-3	TGTGCCAGCTCACCAAGAACAGGGTACTCTGGAAACACCATATATTTT	CASSPRTGYSGNTIYF
TRBV7-2	-	-	TRBJ1-2	TGTGCCAGCAGCCCCCCGGGAGCTGGCTACACCTTC	CASSPPGAGYTF
TRBV2	-	TRBD2	TRBJ2-5	TGTGCCAGCAGTGAAGTTGGCGGGGGGAGGAAGACCCAGTACTTC	CASSEVGGGRKTQYF
TRBV5-4	-	-	TRBJ2-5	TGTGCCAGCAGCGATCGTTCCCATGCGGGGACCCCGCGGGAGACCCAGTACTTC	CASSDRSHAGTPRETQYF
TRBV27	few	-	TRBJ1-1	TGTGCCAGCAGTCCCCGGGGGGACACTGAAGCTTTCTTT	CASSPRGDTEAFF
TRBV5-1	-	TRBD1	TRBJ2-1	TGCGCCAGCAGCTTGGGACAGGGGGCTGTGGATGAGCAGTTCTTC	CASSLGQGAVDEQFF
TRBV6-5	once	TRBD2	TRBJ2-5	TGTGCCAGCAGCCCCCCGGGGGGAGAGACCCAGTACTTC	CASSPPGGETQYF
TRBV11-3	-	-	TRBJ2-3	TGTGCCAGCAGCTTAAACTATTTGGTCACAGATACGCAGTATTTT	CASSLNYLVTDTQYF
TRBV3-1/TRBV3-2	-	TRBD2	TRBJ2-5	TGTGCCAGCAGCCTAGCGGGGGTCGAGACCCAGTACTTC	CASSLAGVETQYF
TRBV5-1	-	-	TRBJ1-1	TGCGCCAGCAGTGATCAGGGGAACACTGAAGCTTTCTTT	CASSDQGNTEAFF
TRBV13	-	-	TRBJ1-1	TGTGCCAGCCAATTCAGGCGATCTAACACTGAAGCTTTCTTT	CASQFRRSNTEAFF
TRBV7-8	-	-	TRBJ1-2	TGTGCCAGCAGCCAACACGCGGATGGCTACACCTTC	CASSQHADGYTF
TRBV7-9	-	-	TRBJ2-3	TGTGCCAGCAGCTTGGGCTATGGAACAGATACGCAGTATTTT	CASSLGYGTDTQYF
TRBV10-1	-	-	TRBJ1-1	TGCGCCAGCAGTGATCAGGTGAACACTGAAGCTTTCTTT	CASSDQVNTEAFF
TRBV27	-	-	TRBJ1-4	TGTGCCACCCGGGGGGGAACTAATGAAAAACTGTTTTTT	CATRGGTNEKLFF
TRBV4-3	-	TRBD1	TRBJ1-4	TGCGCCAGCAGCCAAGTCCAGGGGGCGGTTAATGAAAAACTGTTTTTT	CASSQVQGAVNEKLFF
TRBV29-1	-	TRBD1	TRBJ2-5	TGCAGCGTTGGTGACAGGGGGTTGGAGACCCAGTACTTC	CSVGDRGLETQYF
TRBV3-1/TRBV3-2	-	TRBD1	TRBJ1-1	TGTGCCAGCAGCCAGGGGGGACAGGGGGCGCGAGCTTTCTTT	CASSQGGQGARAFF
TRBV27	-	-	TRBJ1-2	TGTGCCAGCAACTCGGCGGGCAGGGGAGATGGCTACACCTTC	CASNSAGRGDGYTF
TRBV7-8	-	TRBD1	TRBJ1-6	TGTGCCAGCAGCTCGACAGGGCGGTCTCAAAATTCACCCCTCCACTTT	CASSSTGRSQNSPLHF
TRBV28	-	TRBD1	TRBJ2-5	TGTGCCAGCAGTCCCCGACAGGGGGAGAGGCAAGAGACCCAGTACTTC	CASSPRQGERQETQYF
TRBV4-3	-	TRBD1	TRBJ2-1	TGCGCCAGCAGCCCGGGGTGGGGACAGGGGAACAATGAGCAGTTCTTC	CASSPGWGQGNNEQFF
TRBV7-2	-	TRBD2	TRBJ2-5	TGTGCCAGCAGCTTTCTAGCGGGGGGTGGAGAGACCCAGTACTTC	CASSFLAGGGETQYF
TRBV10-3	-	-	TRBJ2-5	TGTGCCATCGGGACTTCAGGAGAGACCCAGTACTTC	CAIGTSGETQYF